This T cell receptor beta chain originates from a study of cytomegalovirus exposure and HLA in healthy donors. V lost 4 bases and J 4 bases, leaving 13 bases between the germline ends. CDR1 SGHNT and CDR2 YYREEE come from the germline V gene (reference sequence). The CDR3 runs to 14 residues. Amplification used 60 Vbeta primers and 13 Jbeta primers. Generated by immunoSEQ multiplex PCR, the TCRdb table keeps only in-frame clones and is missing some. The sample consists of 85,000 to 90,000 clones, 79% of them appearing once. The sample comprised PBMCs. The clonotype was recovered from a man in his thirties or forties in good health and CMV-seronegative. This sequence joins TRBV5-4 and TRBJ2-3, with D unclear. The CDR3 DNA reads as TGTGCCAGCAGCCCCGGTGAGCCGGCAGATACGCAGTATTTT. Translating it yields CASSPGEPADTQYF.